This TCR beta chain was documented in a study of CD8 T cells in ankylosing spondylitis. TCRdb called the 5' RACE reads again in MiXCR, with one record for every CDR3 protein. The sample has just over 300,000 distinct CDR3 sequences, 20% to 25% seen once. Trimming left V 0 bases short and J 5 bases short, with 11 bases between. This CDR3 has 15 amino acids. Germline V gives CDR1 LGHNA, CDR2 YSLEER. This chain joins TRBV4-3 and TRBJ2-1; a weak D match, TRBD1 (6 bases). The TCR was taken from a female donor with ankylosing spondylitis or in good health (not recorded which). Sequencing was performed on blood, either unsorted or a sorted T cell fraction (not recorded which). Here the CDR3 DNA reads TGCGCCAGCAGCCAAGATTGGTACAGGGACAATGAGCAGTTCTTC. It translates to CASSQDWYRDNEQFF.